A selection of T cell receptor beta chains follows, all from one sample in a study of siplizumab effects on memory and regulatory T cells. Using immunoSEQ multiplex PCR, the repertoire was profiled, and TCRdb retains in-frame clones only, with some absent. The sample shows about 100,000 clones, 75% to 95% of them seen only once. The sample consisted of CD4+ T cells sorted from blood. The source of these receptors is a human donor in good health. Each CDR3 is given with its conserved first and last residue. D genes are given only for firm matches. Clone size is not always given. Where it is, it says once, few, many or a class for expanded clones.

j_call d_call clone_size v_call cdr3_nt cdr3_aa
TRBJ2-7 TRBD2 NA TRBV5-1 TGCGCCAGCAGCGAGACTAGCGGTGGGGACTACGAGCAGTACTTC CASSETSGGDYEQYF
TRBJ2-5 TRBD2 NA TRBV4-1 TGCGCCAGCAGCCAAGGGCGGGGGTACCTCCAAGAGACCCAGTACTTC CASSQGRGYLQETQYF
TRBJ1-1 TRBD1 NA TRBV19 TGTGCCAGTAGTAGAGACAGGGTGAACACTGAAGCTTTCTTT CASSRDRVNTEAFF
TRBJ2-5 TRBD2 NA TRBV18 TGTGCCAGCTCACGAAAGGGGACTAGCTTACAAGAGACCCAGTACTTC CASSRKGTSLQETQYF
TRBJ2-7 TRBD1 NA TRBV6-1 TGTGCCAGCAGTGAGGCCGGACAGGGGTACTACGAGCAGTACTTC CASSEAGQGYYEQYF
TRBJ2-3 TRBD2 NA TRBV7-3 TGTGCCAGCAGCTTCGGACTAGCGGCCACAGATACGCAGTATTTT CASSFGLAATDTQYF
TRBJ1-2 NA NA TRBV28 TGTGCCAGCAGTTCAGCGAGGGGCGGTTGGTATGGCTACACCTTC CASSSARGGWYGYTF
TRBJ2-1 NA once TRBV28 TGTGCCAGCAGTTTGCCAGTCGCTTCCTACAATGAGCAGTTCTTC CASSLPVASYNEQFF
TRBJ1-5 NA NA TRBV11-2 TGTGCCAGCAGCTTAGACGGGAATAGCAATCAGCCCCAGCATTTT CASSLDGNSNQPQHF
TRBJ2-7 TRBD1 NA TRBV29-1 TGCAGCGTAGAGCAGGGGGCGTTCGAGCAGTACTTC CSVEQGAFEQYF
TRBJ2-1 NA NA TRBV18 TGTGCCAGCTCACTACTTTCGCAGAGGGGGGAGCAGTTCTTC CASSLLSQRGEQFF
TRBJ2-7 TRBD2 NA TRBV4-2 TGTGCCAGCAGCCAAGGAGAGCGGGGTAGCTCCTACGAGCAGTACTTC CASSQGERGSSYEQYF
TRBJ2-5 NA NA TRBV4-1 TGCGCCAGCAGCCAACCTCCGACAGTACAAGAGACCCAGTACTTC CASSQPPTVQETQYF
TRBJ2-1 NA NA TRBV7-2 TGTGCCAGCAGCTTAAGCAGGACGAATGAGCAGTTCTTC CASSLSRTNEQFF
TRBJ1-1 TRBD1 once TRBV28 TGTGCCAGCAGCGAACGGACAGGGAGGTCTGAAGCTTTCTTT CASSERTGRSEAFF
TRBJ2-5 NA NA TRBV7-9 TGTGCCAGCAGCAAGGGACGCCCCGATGGGACCCAGTACTTC CASSKGRPDGTQYF
TRBJ2-7 NA once TRBV5-6 TGTGCCAGCAGCCTCGACCAGTACGAGCAGTACTTC CASSLDQYEQYF
TRBJ1-6 NA NA TRBV7-2 TGTGCCAGCAGCTTCACCCAGGGGAACAATTCACCCCTCCACTTT CASSFTQGNNSPLHF
TRBJ2-1 NA NA TRBV7-2 TGTGCCAGCAGCTTAGTCGGGGGACTCTCCTACAATGAGCAGTTCTTC CASSLVGGLSYNEQFF
TRBJ2-3 TRBD2 NA TRBV29-1 TGCAGCGTTTTTGGCGGGGGGGCAGATACGCAGTATTTT CSVFGGGADTQYF
TRBJ1-1 NA NA TRBV7-9 TGTGCCAGCAGCGAGACAGCCATGAACACTGAAGCTTTCTTT CASSETAMNTEAFF
TRBJ1-6 NA NA TRBV29-1 TGCAGCGTTGAAGCCGGGACGGAAAATTCACCCCTCCACTTT CSVEAGTENSPLHF
TRBJ2-1 NA NA TRBV18 TGTGCCAGCTCACCGGATGGGACTGGCGCCGACAATGAGCAGTTCTTC CASSPDGTGADNEQFF
TRBJ1-4 NA once TRBV6-5 TGTGCCAGCAGAAAAAATAAGGGGGTGTGGGAAAAACTGTTTTTT CASRKNKGVWEKLFF
TRBJ2-7 TRBD1 NA TRBV18 TGTGCCAGCTCACCACCGGACAGGGGTTACGAGCAGTACTTC CASSPPDRGYEQYF
TRBJ2-5 TRBD2 NA TRBV15 TGTGCCACCAGCAGAGAACGTGGCGGGGGATCTCAAGAGACCCAGTACTTC CATSRERGGGSQETQYF
TRBJ1-5 NA NA TRBV30 TGTGCCTGGACCAGAGGTACTAGCAATCAGCCCCAGCATTTT CAWTRGTSNQPQHF
TRBJ1-6 NA once TRBV4-2 TGTGCCAGCAGCCAAGAGACTTCGAGCTCCTATAATTCACCCCTCCACTTT CASSQETSSSYNSPLHF
TRBJ2-1 NA NA TRBV19 TGTGCCAGCCGGCGGGGACCTGGCAATGAGCAGTTCTTC CASRRGPGNEQFF
TRBJ1-1 TRBD1 NA TRBV29-1 TGCAGCGTAGGACAGGGTAACACTGAAGCTTTCTTT CSVGQGNTEAFF
TRBJ1-4 TRBD1 NA TRBV18 TGTGCCAGCTCACCAGGGACAGGAATTGCAACTAATGAAAAACTGTTTTTT CASSPGTGIATNEKLFF
TRBJ1-2 NA once TRBV6-1 TGTGCCAGGAAGCGGGAACAGGCGTATGGCTACACCTTC CARKREQAYGYTF
TRBJ1-5 NA NA TRBV15 TGTGCCACCAGAGTTGATAGCAATCAGCCCCAGCATTTT CATRVDSNQPQHF
TRBJ1-5 NA once TRBV11-2 TGTGCCAGCAGCTTAGACCCGGGACTGCAACCTAATCAGCCCCAGCATTTT CASSLDPGLQPNQPQHF
TRBJ2-3 TRBD2 once TRBV7-8 TGTGCCAGCAGCTTAGCCGGTAGCGGGGGGGCCGGGTATTTT CASSLAGSGGAGYF
TRBJ2-7 NA NA TRBV6-5 TGTGCCAGCGGAGAACGGGAGAGCTCCTACGAGCAGTACTTC CASGERESSYEQYF
TRBJ2-2 TRBD1 NA TRBV2 TGTGCCAGCAGGCTTTCCGGGACAGGAGGCACCGGGGAGCTGTTTTTT CASRLSGTGGTGELFF
TRBJ2-2 TRBD1 NA TRBV5-4 TGTGCCAGCAGCGTAACATACTCCGGGACAGGAAGGGCCGGGGAGCTGTTTTTT CASSVTYSGTGRAGELFF
TRBJ2-7 NA NA TRBV5-1 TGCGCCAGCAGCTTGGATGGGGATAATTTTTCCTACGAGCAGTACTTC CASSLDGDNFSYEQYF
TRBJ2-5 NA once TRBV11-2 TGTGCCAGCAGCTTATCCTCCGGGGGCCAAGAGACCCAGTACTTC CASSLSSGGQETQYF
TRBJ2-1 TRBD2 NA TRBV7-2 TGTGCCAGCAGCTTAGTAGGTCAAGCGGGGGGCTCCAATGAGCAGTTCTTC CASSLVGQAGGSNEQFF
TRBJ1-2 NA once TRBV30 TGTGCCTGGAGCCTCAGCCTTGGGAGCTACACCTTC CAWSLSLGSYTF
TRBJ2-1 TRBD2 NA TRBV18 TGTGCCAGCTCACCACTAGCGGGGGATGACAATGAGCAGTTCTTC CASSPLAGDDNEQFF
TRBJ2-5 NA NA TRBV28 TGTGCCAGCAGTTCCGGGACCATCCAAGAGACCCAGTACTTC CASSSGTIQETQYF
TRBJ2-5 TRBD2 NA TRBV7-6 TGTGCCAGCAGCCCCCGGAGCAGCGGGGGGGTCCAAGAGACCCAGTACTTC CASSPRSSGGVQETQYF
TRBJ1-6 NA medium-sized TRBV4-1 TGCGCCAGCAGCCCAACACGTCTAGGTTCACCCCTCCACTTT CASSPTRLGSPLHF